The sequence of this T cell receptor (beta chain) was determined in a study of OX40 agonist ivuxolimab in advanced cancers. The study, taken as a whole, reports: Averaging showed that CD8+ T cells had more expanded clones than CD4+ did.

The data were produced by immunoSEQ multiplex PCR, yet TCRdb's version contains in-frame clones alone and is incomplete. The table includes under 100,000 clones, 84% detected once. On this clone itself: Its specificity is unknown.

The V and J ends lost 9 bases and 8 bases, in that order; junction bases with no gene match: 4. This CDR3 comprises 12 residues. Per the germline V gene, CDR1 is LNHNV and CDR2 is YYDKDF (reference sequence). This TCR was sampled from an adult with an advanced solid tumor such as melanoma, head and neck, liver or kidney cancer. J is TRBJ1-6 and V is TRBV15; 7 positions agree with TRBD1. Sequenced here: CD4+ or CD8+ T cells sorted from blood, sampled in a trial of the OX40 agonist ivuxolimab. The CDR3 region has the DNA TGTGCCACTGGACAGGACCATTCACCCCTCCACTTT. It encodes CATGQDHSPLHF.